This TCR beta chain emerged from a study of cytomegalovirus exposure and HLA in healthy donors (dated 2017 in TCRdb). In terms of the full investigation: In an earlier analysis of fewer than 750 of the donors, 276 Gb of sequence data and 117 million unique TCR beta sequences from about 179 million T cells were reported. An early release covering about 600 HLA-typed donors comprised about 320 gigabases of sequencing data and approximately 80 million unique TCR sequences. Of the roughly 410 genotyped donors, 81% were placed in the genetic ancestry cluster associated with self-reported Caucasian donors. The study aimed to test whether signatures of past pathogen exposure could be identified by cataloging public T cell receptors. Using immunosequencing, the study profiled T cell repertoires from 500 to 800 subjects and related those repertoires to cytomegalovirus serostatus. Besides the first cohort of approximately 670 subjects, a separate validation cohort made up of 120 different subjects was used. The study combined high-throughput TCR immunosequencing, statistical association of individual TCRs with disease status, and machine learning to predict cytomegalovirus infection status. To study patterns of TCR occurrence, a later analysis re-analyzed previously published TCR beta repertoires from more than 550 donors and added high-resolution HLA genotyping. In the later analysis, no new phenotypic data were used to find candidate immune exposures; instead, reliance was placed on TCR beta sequences and their occurrence across donors. To decide whether each TCR beta V gene segment behaved as functional or pseudogenic, an earlier analysis of some 580 of the donors relied on high-throughput TCR beta sequencing. Alongside the repertoire data, information on donor age, sex, ethnicity and CMV serostatus was compiled. In a later genetic analysis, genome-wide SNP genotypes for about three fifths of the 666 donors were used, and that subset was treated as a discovery cohort. All discovery cohort repertoires had been generated using a single sequencing platform. Both class I and class II loci were covered by HLA typing, at four-digit resolution. The number of typed donors differed by locus: about 620-640 for A, B, C, DRB1 and DQB1; some 500 for DQA1; over 600 for DPA1; and roughly 450 for DPB1. Because of strong linkage in the cohort, roughly five DR-DQ haplotypes were treated as single units for association and clustering. Across approximately 400 genotyped donors of the cohort, an average of roughly 250,000 unique TCR beta nucleotide sequences per donor were sequenced, and about a sixth of those sequences were non-productive. The paper as a whole reports these results and caveats: The authors suggested that the approach could potentially be extended to other disease states and immunological phenotypes. Most TCR sequences were seen in very few donors, while some public TCRs were found in many individuals. Specific HLA alleles were associated with 15,000 to 20,000 TCR beta sequences at a false discovery rate of 0.05 in a later analysis. Correlated functional status among segregating V segments might reflect linkage disequilibrium, but an unknown experimental factor could not be ruled out. A later analysis found that HLA-associated TCR beta chains were more clonally expanded and had lower generation probabilities than equally common non-associated chains. A cluster of highly shared sequence variants was judged likely to be a technical artifact of the sequencing pipeline. Several of the top co-occurrence clusters appeared to be linked to parvovirus B19, influenza, CMV and Epstein-Barr virus, according to a later analysis. A total of around 150 TCR beta chains were listed by the study as associated with cytomegalovirus. Because HLA typing was missing for some donors at each locus, association tests included only the typed subset. CMV serostatus was the only immune exposure information available for the cohort. A further reported finding was that TCR beta sequences accurately predicted the HLA-A and HLA-B alleles for most subjects in the first cohort. Cytomegalovirus status was reported to be diagnosed by the classifier with high specificity and sensitivity in both the original and validation cohorts. V-gene and J-gene trimming of TCR beta chains was associated with a missense DCLRE1C variant in a later genetic analysis, and the association was replicated in an independent cohort. Strong co-occurrence of HLA alleles, especially DR and DQ, made assigning TCR associations to individual alleles difficult. In vitro tests confirmed that a few of the cytomegalovirus-associated TCR beta chains recognize cytomegalovirus antigens. Because counts were too low, about 17 rarely observed V segments, including chromosome 9 orphons, were excluded from the earlier analysis of 500 to 700 of the donors. In a later genetic analysis, fewer N-insertions in productive TCRs were reported among donors in an Asian-associated ancestry cluster than the approximately 710-donor mean. In this cohort, only TCR beta chains were sequenced, and detectable features were limited by the absence of alpha or paired-chain data. An earlier analysis of some 590 of the donors showed that most TCR beta V segments appeared in productive rearrangements either about 87% or about 30% of the time, which broadly matched IMGT annotations. In a later analysis, the rate of TCR association differed among HLA loci, with DRB1 alleles having the most associated TCRs and HLA-C alleles having the fewest. Presence/absence analyses assumed roughly uniform sequencing depth across donors, an assumption that may not hold. Some IMGT-functional V segments, including TRBV6-2 and TRBV6-3, could not be told apart with the 87-base-pair reads, so those segments were excluded. According to a later analysis, most CMV-associated TCR beta chains appeared to be HLA-restricted, and the HLA associations seemed to be driven largely by CMV exposure.

Ends trimmed: V by 1 base, J by 3 bases; bases unmatched to a gene: 3. According to the germline V gene, CDR1 reads MGHRA and CDR2 reads YSYEKL. There are 14 amino acids in the CDR3, from cysteine to phenylalanine inclusive. The CDR3 DNA has 42 bases and is translated from base 1. The library came from the immunoSEQ multiplex PCR assay. A mixture of 60 forward primers for TCR Vbeta segments and 13 reverse primers for TCR Jbeta segments was used in the multiplex PCR. The CDR3 region of rearranged TCR beta genes was amplified from genomic DNA with a multiplex PCR assay. On the Illumina HiSeq System, the amplified TCR beta libraries were sequenced as 87-base-pair reads. Processing in the source paper ran as follows. A later analysis counted tens of millions of unique TCR beta chains across the 640 or so repertoires, and approximately 11 million of these chains were shared by at least two donors. Raw reads were error-corrected and collapsed into unique sequences by a nearest-neighbor algorithm in which closely related sequences were merged to remove PCR and sequencing errors. V, D and J gene segments were assigned by aligning CDR3 sequences to IMGT reference sequences. Each retained sequence needed at least a six-nucleotide match to both a V gene segment and a J gene segment. Rearrangements were classified as productive when the CDR3 lacked stop codons and remained in frame with V and J, and all other rearrangements were classified as non-productive. CDR3 was defined by IMGT convention, running from the second conserved V-encoded cysteine to the conserved J-encoded phenylalanine. Sequences without an unambiguous match to a single V gene segment were excluded from the earlier analysis of 587 of the donors. In an earlier analysis of some 590 of the donors, a V segment was called functional when productive rearrangements were above 56.7%, and segregating when the standard deviation between donors exceeded 5%. A statistical classification framework was developed to diagnose cytomegalovirus status using the catalog of TCR beta chain sequences. In a later analysis, V and J genes were assigned by comparing TCR nucleotide sequences against IMGT/GENE-DB human TR gene sequences. In a later analysis, CDR3 sequences and most-parsimonious VDJ recombination scenarios were assigned using the TCRdist pipeline. In a later analysis, each TCR beta chain was defined by its CDR3 amino acid sequence together with its V-gene family, and reads without a unique V-gene family were excluded. In a later analysis, fewer than 600 highly shared, low-generation-probability nucleotide sequences were removed to address suspected cross-contamination and a sequencing artifact. For each public chain, a later analysis derived a clonal expansion index from normalized ranks of inferred template counts within each repertoire. Generation probabilities in a later analysis came from a VDJ recombination model fitted to out-of-frame rearrangements, and those results were checked against IGoR. A later analysis scored TCR-TCR, TCR-HLA and TCR-CMV co-occurrence with hypergeometric tests, applying a repertoire-size bias correction to TCR pairs. To estimate false discovery rates, a later analysis permuted the HLA or CMV assignments 20 times. In a later analysis, co-occurring TCRs were grouped with DBSCAN, and TCRdist sequence similarity was added when clustering was performed within HLA-allele-positive subsets. Repertoires with fewer than 30,000 or more than 120,000 public chains were left out of co-occurrence clustering, as were several repertoires with anomalous nucleotide sharing. This immuneACCESS table, as held by TCRdb, lists in-frame sequences with V and J called but not all clones. Of the missing ones, under half trace to an unresolved V gene in checked studies; the others have no known cause. For V, J and clone size, that table is used; D and trimming come from the DNA. The sample contains about 120,000 clones, approximately 80% of them found a single time. The ten largest clones represent 7.5% to 9.5% of the sample.

The cohort comprised some 730 healthy bone marrow donors. At the time of sampling, all cohort members were nominally healthy, though unrecorded immune exposures were likely present. The donor was CMV seropositive and belonged to the group of 250 to 350 seropositive cohort members. A peripheral blood sample was provided by each donor, and peripheral blood mononuclear cells were used for TCR beta sequencing. The Qiagen DNeasy Blood Extraction Kit was used to extract genomic DNA from the blood cell samples. This clone has more than one count but fewer than ten. The antigen this receptor binds is unknown. Per-base quality was not reported, and no clone a single base away is much larger than it.

This clonotype was obtained from a female donor in good health and CMV-seropositive. The sequenced sample consisted of PBMCs. The rearrangement combines TRBV4-1 with TRBJ2-7, and 7 junction bases match TRBD1. The CDR3 region: CASSQGDRNYEQYF. The DNA is TGCGCCAGCAGCCAAGGGGACAGAAACTACGAGCAGTACTTC.